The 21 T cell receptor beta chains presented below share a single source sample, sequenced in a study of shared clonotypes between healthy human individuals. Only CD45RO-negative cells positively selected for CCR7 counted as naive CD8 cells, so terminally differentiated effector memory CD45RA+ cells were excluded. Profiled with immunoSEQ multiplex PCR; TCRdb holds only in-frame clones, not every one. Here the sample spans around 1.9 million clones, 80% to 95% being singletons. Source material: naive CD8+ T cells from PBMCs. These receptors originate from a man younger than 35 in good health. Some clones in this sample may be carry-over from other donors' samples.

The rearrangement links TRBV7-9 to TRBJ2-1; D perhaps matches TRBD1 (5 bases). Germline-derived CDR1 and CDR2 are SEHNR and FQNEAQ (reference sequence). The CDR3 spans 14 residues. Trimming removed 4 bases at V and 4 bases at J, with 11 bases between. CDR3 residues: CASSSLTEYNEQFF. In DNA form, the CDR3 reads TGTGCCAGCAGCTCGCTGACAGAGTACAATGAGCAGTTCTTC.

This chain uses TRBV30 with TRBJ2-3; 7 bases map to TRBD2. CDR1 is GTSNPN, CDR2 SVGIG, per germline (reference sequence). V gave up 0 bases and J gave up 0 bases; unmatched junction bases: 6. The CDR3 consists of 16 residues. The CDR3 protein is CAWSVGISGSTDTQYF. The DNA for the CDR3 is TGTGCCTGGAGTGTAGGGATTAGCGGGAGCACAGATACGCAGTATTTT. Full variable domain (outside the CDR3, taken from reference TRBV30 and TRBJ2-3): SQTIHQWPATLVQPVGSPLSLECTVEGTSNPNLYWYRQAAGRGLQLLFYSVGIGQISSEVPQNLSASRPQDRQFILSSKKLLLSDSGFYLCAWSVGISGSTDTQYFGPGTRLTVL.

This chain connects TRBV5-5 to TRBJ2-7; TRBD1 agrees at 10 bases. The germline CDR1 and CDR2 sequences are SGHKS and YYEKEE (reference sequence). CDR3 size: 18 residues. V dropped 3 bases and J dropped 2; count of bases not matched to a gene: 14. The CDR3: CASSSRMTRDRGPYEQYF. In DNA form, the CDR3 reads TGTGCCAGCAGCTCCAGGATGACCCGGGACAGGGGACCCTACGAGCAGTACTTC.

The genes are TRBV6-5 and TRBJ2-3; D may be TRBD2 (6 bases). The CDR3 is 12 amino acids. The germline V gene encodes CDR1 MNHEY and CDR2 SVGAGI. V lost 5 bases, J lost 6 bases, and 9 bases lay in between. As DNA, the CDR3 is TGTGCCAGCAGTCCCCGGGAGGATACGCAGTATTTT. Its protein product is CASSPREDTQYF.

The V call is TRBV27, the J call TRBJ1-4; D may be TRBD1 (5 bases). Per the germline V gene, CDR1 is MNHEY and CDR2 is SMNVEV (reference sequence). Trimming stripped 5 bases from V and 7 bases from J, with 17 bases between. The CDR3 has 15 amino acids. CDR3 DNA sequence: TGTGCCAGCAGTCTGCGTGGGGGTTCGGGTGAAAAACTGTTTTTT. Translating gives CASSLRGGSGEKLFF.

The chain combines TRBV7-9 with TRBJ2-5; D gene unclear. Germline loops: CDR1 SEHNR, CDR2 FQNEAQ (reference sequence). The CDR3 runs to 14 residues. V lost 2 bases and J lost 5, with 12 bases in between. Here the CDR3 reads CASSLSKIEETQYF. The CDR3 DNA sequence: TGTGCCAGCAGCTTATCTAAAATTGAGGAGACCCAGTACTTC.

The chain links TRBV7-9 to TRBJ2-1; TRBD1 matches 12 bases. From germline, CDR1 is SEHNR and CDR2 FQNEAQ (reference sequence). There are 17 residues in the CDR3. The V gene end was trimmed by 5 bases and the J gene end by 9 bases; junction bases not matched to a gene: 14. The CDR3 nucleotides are TGTGCCAGCAGCCCCCCCCTTAGGGGACAGGGGGCCGGTGAGCAGTTCTTC. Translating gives CASSPPLRGQGAGEQFF.

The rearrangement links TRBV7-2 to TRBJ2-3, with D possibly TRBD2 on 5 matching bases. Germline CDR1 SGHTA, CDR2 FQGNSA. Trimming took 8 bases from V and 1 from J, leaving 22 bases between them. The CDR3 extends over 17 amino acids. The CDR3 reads CASRPRRTLGGTDTQYF. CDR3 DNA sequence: TGTGCCAGCCGCCCAAGGAGGACCCTAGGAGGCACAGATACGCAGTATTTT. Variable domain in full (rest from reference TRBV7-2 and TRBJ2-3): GAGVSQSPSNKVTEKGKDVELRCDPISGHTALYWYRQSLGQGLEFLIYFQGNSAPDKSGLPSDRFSAERTGGSVSTLTIQRTQQEDSAVYLCASRPRRTLGGTDTQYFGPGTRLTVL.

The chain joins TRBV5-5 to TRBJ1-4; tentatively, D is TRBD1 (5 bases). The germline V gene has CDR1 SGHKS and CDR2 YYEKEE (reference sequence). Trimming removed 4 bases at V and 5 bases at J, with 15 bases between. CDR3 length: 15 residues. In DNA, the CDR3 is TGTGCCAGCAGCCCCACCGGGGGGACCAATGAAAAACTGTTTTTT. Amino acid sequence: CASSPTGGTNEKLFF. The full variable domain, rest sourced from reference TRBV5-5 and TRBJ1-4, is DAGVTQSPTHLIKTRGQQVTLRCSPISGHKSVSWYQQVLGQGPQFIFQYYEKEERGRGNFPDRFSARQFPNYSSELNVNALLLGDSALYLCASSPTGGTNEKLFFGSGTQLSVL.

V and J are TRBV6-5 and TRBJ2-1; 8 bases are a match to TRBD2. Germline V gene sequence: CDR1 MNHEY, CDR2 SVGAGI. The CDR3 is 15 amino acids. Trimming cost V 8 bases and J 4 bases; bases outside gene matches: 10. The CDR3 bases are TGTGCCAGCTCAACAACTAGCGGCTTATACAATGAGCAGTTCTTC. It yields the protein CASSTTSGLYNEQFF.

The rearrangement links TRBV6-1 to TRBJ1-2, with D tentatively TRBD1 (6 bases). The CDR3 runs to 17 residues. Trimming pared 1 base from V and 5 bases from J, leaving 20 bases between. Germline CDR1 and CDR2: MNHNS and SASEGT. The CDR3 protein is CASSEVFYRTADYGYTF. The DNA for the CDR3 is TGTGCCAGCAGTGAAGTCTTTTATAGGACAGCAGATTATGGCTACACCTTC.

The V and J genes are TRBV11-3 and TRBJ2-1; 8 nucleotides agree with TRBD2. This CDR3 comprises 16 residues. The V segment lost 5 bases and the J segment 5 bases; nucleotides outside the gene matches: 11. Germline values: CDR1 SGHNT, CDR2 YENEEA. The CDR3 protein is CASSRWIAGSNNEQFF. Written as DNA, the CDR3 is TGTGCCAGCAGCCGCTGGATAGCGGGGTCTAACAATGAGCAGTTCTTC.

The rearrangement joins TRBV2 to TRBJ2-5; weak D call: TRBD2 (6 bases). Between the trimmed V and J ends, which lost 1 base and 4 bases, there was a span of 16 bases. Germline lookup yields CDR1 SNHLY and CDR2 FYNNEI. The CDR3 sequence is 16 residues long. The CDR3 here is CASSEETRYPSETQYF. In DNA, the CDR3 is TGTGCCAGCAGTGAAGAGACTAGGTATCCATCAGAGACCCAGTACTTC.

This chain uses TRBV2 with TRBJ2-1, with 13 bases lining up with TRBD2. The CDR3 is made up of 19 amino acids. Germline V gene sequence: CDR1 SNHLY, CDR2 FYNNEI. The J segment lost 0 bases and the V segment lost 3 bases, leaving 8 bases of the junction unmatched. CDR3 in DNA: TGTGCCAGCAGTGACCCGGGACTAGCGGGACCGAGCTCCTACAATGAGCAGTTCTTC. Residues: CASSDPGLAGPSSYNEQFF.

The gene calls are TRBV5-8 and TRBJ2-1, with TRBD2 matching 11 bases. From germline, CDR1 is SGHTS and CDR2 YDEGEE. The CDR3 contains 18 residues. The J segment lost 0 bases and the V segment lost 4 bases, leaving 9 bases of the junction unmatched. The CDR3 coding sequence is TGTGCCAGCAGCCCGGGACTAGCGGTCAGGAGCTCCTACAATGAGCAGTTCTTC. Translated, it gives CASSPGLAVRSSYNEQFF.

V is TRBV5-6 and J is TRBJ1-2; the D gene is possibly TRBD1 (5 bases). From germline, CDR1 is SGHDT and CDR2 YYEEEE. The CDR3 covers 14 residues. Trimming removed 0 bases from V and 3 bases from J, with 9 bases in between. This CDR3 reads CASSLEWGHYGYTF. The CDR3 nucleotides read TGTGCCAGCAGCTTGGAATGGGGCCACTATGGCTACACCTTC.

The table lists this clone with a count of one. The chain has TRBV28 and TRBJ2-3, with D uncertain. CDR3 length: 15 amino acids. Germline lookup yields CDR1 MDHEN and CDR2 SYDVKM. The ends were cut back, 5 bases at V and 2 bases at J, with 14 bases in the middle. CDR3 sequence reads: CASSQLDKNTDTQYF. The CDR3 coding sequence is TGTGCCAGCAGTCAATTAGACAAAAACACAGATACGCAGTATTTT. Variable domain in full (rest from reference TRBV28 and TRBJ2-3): DVKVTQSSRYLVKRTGEKVFLECVQDMDHENMFWYRQDPGLGLRLIYFSYDVKMKEKGDIPEGYSVSREKKERFSLILESASTNQTSMYLCASSQLDKNTDTQYFGPGTRLTVL.

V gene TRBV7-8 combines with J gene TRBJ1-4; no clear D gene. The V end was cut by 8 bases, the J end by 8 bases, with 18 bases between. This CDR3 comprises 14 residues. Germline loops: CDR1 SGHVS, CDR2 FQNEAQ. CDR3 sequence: CASGRDSIPEKLFF. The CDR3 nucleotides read TGTGCCAGCGGTCGTGATTCCATCCCCGAAAAACTGTTTTTT.

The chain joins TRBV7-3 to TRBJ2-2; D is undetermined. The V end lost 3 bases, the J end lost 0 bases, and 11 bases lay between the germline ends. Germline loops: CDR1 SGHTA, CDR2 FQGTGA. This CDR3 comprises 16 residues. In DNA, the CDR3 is TGTGCCAGCAGCTTTAGGACGTATTCGAACACCGGGGAGCTGTTTTTT. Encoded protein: CASSFRTYSNTGELFF.

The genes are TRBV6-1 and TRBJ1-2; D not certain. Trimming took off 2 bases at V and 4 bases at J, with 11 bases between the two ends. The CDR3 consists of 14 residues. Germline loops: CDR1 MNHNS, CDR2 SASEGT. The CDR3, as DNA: TGTGCCAGCAGTGAACTATTCCAGCTCTATGGCTACACCTTC. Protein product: CASSELFQLYGYTF.

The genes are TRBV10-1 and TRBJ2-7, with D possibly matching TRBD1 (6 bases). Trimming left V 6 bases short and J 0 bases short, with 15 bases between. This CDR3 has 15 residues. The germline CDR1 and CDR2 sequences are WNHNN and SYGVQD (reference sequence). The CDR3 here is CASSPGHSASYEQYF. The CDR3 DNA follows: TGCGCCAGCAGCCCGGGACACTCCGCCTCCTACGAGCAGTACTTC.